This T cell receptor (beta chain) came from a study of blood T cells in healthy people across ages. Germline CDR1 SGHAT, CDR2 FQNNGV. V gave up 5 bases and J gave up 0 bases; unmatched junction bases: 6. The CDR3 is made up of 16 amino acids. Points on this clonotype: The antigen remains unidentified.

Study-level results: PBMCs were not sorted, which prevented a conclusive comparison of naive versus antigen-experienced cells. It was the long-lived donors that had more naive CD4+ cells and higher diversity than aged donors.

Healthy Caucasian individuals from Russia aged 6 to 90 served as donors. For the second PCR, which ran for roughly 7 to 11 cycles, a sample-barcoded 5' primer and a J-beta primer mix were used. All samples gave at least 3 million CDR3-containing paired-end reads. TCRdb recomputed calls from the 5' RACE reads with MiXCR, one row per CDR3 protein. The sample lists about 900,000 distinct CDR3 sequences, 40% to 60% occurring once. Sequences were obtained from blood. The chain carries TRBV11-2 and TRBJ2-3, with 9 bases identical to TRBD1. The origin of this receptor is a man aged 25 to 40 in good health. CDR3 DNA: TGTGCCAGCAGCCCAGTTGGACAGGGGAGCACAGATACGCAGTATTTT. Its protein product is CASSPVGQGSTDTQYF.